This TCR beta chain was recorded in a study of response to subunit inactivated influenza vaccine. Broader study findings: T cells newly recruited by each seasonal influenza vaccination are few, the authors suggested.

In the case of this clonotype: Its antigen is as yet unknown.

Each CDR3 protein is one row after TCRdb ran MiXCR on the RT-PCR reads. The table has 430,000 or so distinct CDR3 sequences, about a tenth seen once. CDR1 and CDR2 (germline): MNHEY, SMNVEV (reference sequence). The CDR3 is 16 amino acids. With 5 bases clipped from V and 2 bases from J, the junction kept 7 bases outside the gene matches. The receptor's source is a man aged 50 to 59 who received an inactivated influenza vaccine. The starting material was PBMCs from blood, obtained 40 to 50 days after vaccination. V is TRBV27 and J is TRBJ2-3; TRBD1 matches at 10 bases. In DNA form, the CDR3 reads TGTGCCAGCAGTATAGACAGGGGGCGTTCCACAGATACGCAGTATTTT. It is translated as CASSIDRGRSTDTQYF.